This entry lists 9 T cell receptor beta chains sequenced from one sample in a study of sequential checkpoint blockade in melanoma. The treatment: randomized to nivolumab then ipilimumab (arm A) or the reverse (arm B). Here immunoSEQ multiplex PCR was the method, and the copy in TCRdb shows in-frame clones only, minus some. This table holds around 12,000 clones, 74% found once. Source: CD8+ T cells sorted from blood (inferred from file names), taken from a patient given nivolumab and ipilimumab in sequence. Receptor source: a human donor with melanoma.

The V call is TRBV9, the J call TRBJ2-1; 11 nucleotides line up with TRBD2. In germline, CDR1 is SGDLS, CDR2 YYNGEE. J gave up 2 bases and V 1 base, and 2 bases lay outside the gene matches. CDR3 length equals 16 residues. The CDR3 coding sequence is TGTGCCAGCAGCGTAAGACTAGCGGGGACCTACAATGAGCAGTTCTTC. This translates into CASSVRLAGTYNEQFF.

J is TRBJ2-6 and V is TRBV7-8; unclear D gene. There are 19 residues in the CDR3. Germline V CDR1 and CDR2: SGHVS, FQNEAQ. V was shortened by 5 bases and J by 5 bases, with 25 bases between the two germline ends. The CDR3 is CASSGVRFTHKSRANVLTF. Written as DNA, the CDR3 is TGTGCCAGCAGCGGAGTCCGGTTTACCCACAAAAGTCGGGCCAACGTCCTGACTTTC. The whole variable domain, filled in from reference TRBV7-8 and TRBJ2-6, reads GAGVSQSPRYKVAKRGQDVALRCDPISGHVSLFWYQQALGQGPEFLTYFQNEAQLDKSGLPSDRFFAERPEGSVSTLKIQRTQQEDSAVYLCASSGVRFTHKSRANVLTFGAGSRLTVL.

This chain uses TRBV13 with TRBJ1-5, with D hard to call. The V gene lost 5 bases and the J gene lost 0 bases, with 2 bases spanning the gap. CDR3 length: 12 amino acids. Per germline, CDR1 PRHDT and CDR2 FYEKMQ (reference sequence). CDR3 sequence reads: CASSLSNQPQHF. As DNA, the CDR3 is TGTGCCAGCAGCCTTAGCAATCAGCCCCAGCATTTT.

The CDR3 is CASSPGQESSYEQYV. The DNA of the CDR3 is TGTGCCAGCAGTCCGGGACAGGAGAGCTCCTACGAGCAGTACGTC. J is TRBJ2-7 and V is TRBV6-6; 8 positions agree with TRBD1. V shed 5 bases, J shed 0 bases, and the junction held 6 bases outside the gene matches. This CDR3 comprises 15 residues. Germline V gives CDR1 MNHNY, CDR2 SVGAGI (reference sequence).

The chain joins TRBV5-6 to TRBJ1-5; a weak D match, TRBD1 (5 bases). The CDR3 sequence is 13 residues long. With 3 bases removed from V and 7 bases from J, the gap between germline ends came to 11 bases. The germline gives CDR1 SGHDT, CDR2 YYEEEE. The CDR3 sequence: CASSSLGGQPQHF. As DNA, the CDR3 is TGTGCCAGCAGCTCGCTGGGGGGACAGCCCCAGCATTTT.

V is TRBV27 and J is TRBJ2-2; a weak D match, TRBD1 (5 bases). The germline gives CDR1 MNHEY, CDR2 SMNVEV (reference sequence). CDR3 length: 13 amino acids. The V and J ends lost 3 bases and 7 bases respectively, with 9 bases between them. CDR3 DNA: TGTGCCAGCAGTTTCCAGGGAAGCGGGGAGCTGTTTTTT. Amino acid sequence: CASSFQGSGELFF.

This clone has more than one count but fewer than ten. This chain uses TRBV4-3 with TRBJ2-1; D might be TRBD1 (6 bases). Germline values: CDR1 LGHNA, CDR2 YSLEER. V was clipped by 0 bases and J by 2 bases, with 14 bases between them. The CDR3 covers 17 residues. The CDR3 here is CASSQEFQGLTYNEQFF. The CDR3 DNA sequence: TGCGCCAGCAGCCAAGAGTTTCAGGGGTTAACCTACAATGAGCAGTTCTTC.

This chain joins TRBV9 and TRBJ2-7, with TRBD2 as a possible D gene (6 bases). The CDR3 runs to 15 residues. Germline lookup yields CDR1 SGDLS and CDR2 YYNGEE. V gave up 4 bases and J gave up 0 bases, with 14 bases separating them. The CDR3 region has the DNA TGTGCCAGCAGCCCTACCGGGACTCCCTCCTACGAGCAGTACTTC. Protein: CASSPTGTPSYEQYF.

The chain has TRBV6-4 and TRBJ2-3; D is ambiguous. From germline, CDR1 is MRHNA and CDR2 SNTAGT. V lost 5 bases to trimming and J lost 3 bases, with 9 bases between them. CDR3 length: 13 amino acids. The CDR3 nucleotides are TGTGCCAGCAGTCCCGAAGCTACAGATACGCAGTATTTT. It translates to CASSPEATDTQYF.